This TCR beta chain was recorded in a study of blood T cell repertoires in COVID-19. J lost 10 bases, V lost 7 bases, and 7 bases had no gene match. This CDR3 has 13 residues. The V gene's germline CDR1 is MNHEY and CDR2 SVGAGI. TCRdb keeps only in-frame clones here, not all; method: immunoSEQ multiplex PCR. The sample records about 220,000 clones, 65% to 85% being singletons. This clone was detected once. The sample comprised PBMCs or T cells enriched from blood (not recorded which). The J gene is TRBJ1-6, the V gene TRBV6-5; 7 bases agree with TRBD1. This TCR derives from a woman aged 60-75 years who had recovered from COVID-19. The CDR3 reads CASKDREGSPLHF. The CDR3 coding sequence is TGTGCCAGCAAAGACAGGGAAGGCTCACCCCTCCACTTT.